This entry lists 31 T cell receptor beta chains sequenced from one sample in a study of cytomegalovirus exposure and HLA in healthy donors (TCRdb year 2017). The receptor library was made with the immunoSEQ multiplex PCR assay. For the multiplex PCR, a mixture combining 60 forward primers for TCR Vbeta segments and 13 reverse primers for TCR Jbeta segments was used. TCRdb stores this immuneACCESS table with in-frame sequences only. Part of the clones is absent; in the studies checked, under half of the shortfall reflects unresolved V genes, and no reason is known for the rest. For this sample the table gives about 170,000 clones, of which about 72% were detected only once. In total, the top ten clones hold about 1.4% of the sample. Sample: PBMCs. These receptors were collected from a girl aged 5 to 17 in good health and CMV-seronegative.

This clone has just one count. The same CDR3 arises from other DNA sequences in this sample as well. The genes are TRBV5-1 and TRBJ1-6; D uncertain. The V end lost 0 bases, the J end lost 3 bases, and 4 bases lay between the germline ends. The CDR3 covers 14 residues. Germline V gene lookup returns CDR1 SGHRS and CDR2 YFSETQ. CDR3 amino acids: CASSLDSYNSPLHF. CDR3 nucleotide sequence: TGCGCCAGCAGCTTGGACAGCTATAATTCACCCCTCCACTTT.

V gene TRBV2 combines with J gene TRBJ2-7, with 10 bases aligning to TRBD1. Germline CDR1 is SNHLY and CDR2 is FYNNEI. V lost 6 bases, J lost 1 base, and 9 bases stayed unmatched. The CDR3 is 16 amino acids. Here the CDR3 reads CASRPGQGTRSYEQYF. The CDR3 nucleotides are TGTGCCAGCAGGCCGGGACAGGGGACTCGGTCCTACGAGCAGTACTTC.

This chain joins TRBV9 and TRBJ2-2; 11 bases are a match to TRBD2. This CDR3 has 16 residues. From germline, CDR1 is SGDLS and CDR2 YYNGEE. Unmatched junction bases numbered 4, after V lost 3 bases and J lost 3 bases. The CDR3, as DNA: TGTGCCAGCAGCGGAGGGACTAGCGGATACACCGGGGAGCTGTTTTTT. This encodes CASSGGTSGYTGELFF.

The genes are TRBV7-6 and TRBJ2-2; 9 positions agree with TRBD1. V was pared by 1 base and J by 5 bases, with 2 bases of the junction left unmatched. Germline V gives CDR1 SGHVS, CDR2 FNYEAQ. This CDR3 has 15 residues. CDR3 residues: CASSLDRGQTGELFF. CDR3 in DNA: TGTGCCAGCAGCTTAGACAGGGGGCAGACCGGGGAGCTGTTTTTT.

The chain carries TRBV6-5 and TRBJ2-7; D is perhaps TRBD1 (6 bases). The CDR3 totals 15 residues. V lost 1 base and J 3 bases, leaving 13 bases between the germline ends. Germline V gives CDR1 MNHEY, CDR2 SVGAGI. The CDR3 loop is CASSYYRVEIYEQYF. The CDR3 nucleotides read TGTGCCAGCAGTTACTACAGGGTTGAAATCTACGAGCAGTACTTC.

The chain recombines TRBV6-1 with TRBJ2-7; 8 positions match TRBD2. Germline values: CDR1 MNHNS, CDR2 SASEGT. The V gene end was trimmed by 2 bases and the J gene end by 3 bases; junction bases not matched to a gene: 6. This CDR3 contains 15 residues. The CDR3 reads CASSEWVSGDYEQYF. The CDR3 DNA reads TGTGCCAGCAGTGAATGGGTTAGCGGGGACTACGAGCAGTACTTC.

In DNA, the CDR3 is TGTGCCAGCAGTTACGACGGGACAGGGGGCTACGAGCAGTACTTC. Translating it yields CASSYDGTGGYEQYF. V usage is TRBV6-5 and J usage is TRBJ2-7; the match to TRBD1 covers 11 bases. The junction had 3 bases not matched to a gene; V was cut back by 2 bases and J by 3 bases. Germline CDR1 and CDR2: MNHEY and SVGAGI. CDR3 length: 15 residues.

This clone was seen more than once but under ten times. The V gene is TRBV7-9, the J gene TRBJ2-5; D ambiguous. The CDR3 length is 14 residues. From germline, CDR1 is SEHNR and CDR2 FQNEAQ (reference sequence). V was pared by 7 bases and J by 2 bases, with 14 bases between. DNA of the CDR3: TGTGCCAGCAACCCTCGAGGCCCACAAGAGACCCAGTACTTC. Translation: CASNPRGPQETQYF.

This chain connects TRBV6-6 to TRBJ1-1; D is undetermined. The V gene's germline CDR1 is MNHNY and CDR2 SVGAGI (reference sequence). Trimming removed 2 bases from V and 0 bases from J, with 10 bases in between. The CDR3 consists of 15 residues. In DNA, the CDR3 is TGTGCCAGCAGTTACAACTCGGGGATGAACACTGAAGCTTTCTTT. It yields the protein CASSYNSGMNTEAFF.

The chain has TRBV18 and TRBJ2-7; TRBD1 aligns across 8 bases. V dropped 4 bases and J dropped 3; count of bases not matched to a gene: 5. This CDR3 comprises 14 residues. Germline V CDR1 and CDR2: KGHSH, LQKENI. The CDR3 nucleotides are TGTGCCAGCTCACGCCCGGGACAGGACTACGAGCAGTACTTC. This encodes CASSRPGQDYEQYF.

The chain combines TRBV10-3 with TRBJ1-2; D ambiguous. The CDR3 has 12 residues. CDR1 ENHRY and CDR2 SYGVKD come from the germline V gene. The V gene lost 7 bases and the J gene lost 3 bases, with 9 bases spanning the gap. This CDR3 reads CAITGGDYGYTF. DNA of the CDR3: TGTGCCATCACAGGTGGCGACTATGGCTACACCTTC.

The rearrangement links TRBV27 to TRBJ2-7; 11 bases map to TRBD1. Germline-derived CDR1 and CDR2 are MNHEY and SMNVEV (reference sequence). J was trimmed by 4 bases and V by 0 bases; bases with no gene match: 8. The CDR3 contains 17 residues. In DNA, the CDR3 is TGTGCCAGCAGTTTATCCCTCGGACAGGGGGCAACATACGAGCAGTACTTC. Residues: CASSLSLGQGATYEQYF.

The rearrangement uses TRBV25-1 and TRBJ1-3; no reliable D call. The germline CDR1 and CDR2 sequences are MGHDK and SYGVNS. This CDR3 has 13 amino acids. V was shortened by 10 bases and J by 2 bases, with 12 bases between the two germline ends. The CDR3 region is CATQKSAGNTIYF. DNA of the CDR3: TGTGCCACCCAAAAGTCGGCTGGAAACACCATATATTTT.

The rearrangement joins TRBV5-1 to TRBJ1-3, with 9 bases identical to TRBD1. V gave up 2 bases and J gave up 6 bases; unmatched junction bases: 6. The CDR3 contains 15 residues. Germline V gene lookup returns CDR1 SGHRS and CDR2 YFSETQ. The CDR3 is CASSFGDRDSNTIYF. In nucleotides, the CDR3 is TGCGCCAGCAGCTTCGGGGACAGGGATTCAAACACCATATATTTT.

CDR3 region: CASSLRTDYEQYF. CDR3 coding DNA: TGCGCCAGCAGCTTGCGGACAGACTACGAGCAGTACTTC. This chain links TRBV5-1 with TRBJ2-7; a possible D gene is TRBD1 (6 bases). CDR1 is SGHRS, CDR2 YFSETQ, per germline. Trimming removed 1 base at V and 3 bases at J, with 8 bases between. The length of the CDR3 is 13 residues.

V and J are TRBV30 and TRBJ2-2, with D possibly being TRBD1 (5 bases). CDR1 is GTSNPN, CDR2 SVGIG, per germline (reference sequence). Trimming took off 2 bases at V and 8 bases at J, with 15 bases between the two ends. The CDR3 is made up of 14 amino acids. This CDR3 reads CAWSTLRTFGELFF. Here the CDR3 DNA reads TGTGCCTGGAGTACGCTCAGGACATTTGGGGAGCTGTTTTTT.

V is TRBV4-1 and J is TRBJ2-3, with 8 nucleotides matching TRBD1. Germline V gene sequence: CDR1 MGHRA, CDR2 YSYEKL. The ends lost 6 bases at V and 7 bases at J; junction bases unmatched: 6. The CDR3 has 13 residues. The CDR3 DNA reads as TGCGCCAGCAGTGTCCAGGGGGCGAATACGCAGTATTTT. The encoded protein is CASSVQGANTQYF.

The rearrangement links TRBV6-5 to TRBJ1-3; 9 bases are a match to TRBD1. Germline loops: CDR1 MNHEY, CDR2 SVGAGI. V was pared by 6 bases and J by 11 bases, with 2 bases of the junction left unmatched. The CDR3 is made up of 11 amino acids. The CDR3 DNA follows: TGTGCCAGCAGACAGGGGGCAGCCATATATTTT. It specifies CASRQGAAIYF.

This clone was seen a handful of times. A junction end diverges from the germline sequence, so it may reflect a read error. The genes are TRBV10-2 and TRBJ1-2; D unresolved. The germline V gene encodes CDR1 WSHSY and CDR2 SAAADI. The length of the CDR3 is 14 residues. The chain's CDR3 is CASSPSRASGPSAF. The CDR3 region has the DNA TGCGCCAGCAGTCCCTCCCGCGCAAGTGGTCCTTCCGCCTTC.

This clone was observed once. J is TRBJ2-7 and V is TRBV14; D might be TRBD1 (6 bases). V gave up 6 bases and J gave up 6 bases, with 15 bases separating them. Germline V gene lookup returns CDR1 SGHDN and CDR2 FVKESK. The CDR3 spans 13 residues. The DNA for the CDR3 is TGTGCCAGCAGTCAAACAGGGCCCGGCGAGCAGTACTTC. Its protein is CASSQTGPGEQYF. Full variable domain (missing parts from reference TRBV14 and TRBJ2-7): EAGVTQFPSHSVIEKGQTVTLRCDPISGHDNLYWYRRVMGKEIKFLLHFVKESKQDESGMPNNRFLAERTGGTYSTLKVQPAELEDSGVYFCASSQTGPGEQYFGPGTRLTVT.

The chain has TRBV2 and TRBJ1-3; 8 bases match TRBD1. The germline V gene has CDR1 SNHLY and CDR2 FYNNEI. The CDR3 loop spans 18 amino acids. V shed 1 base, J shed 2 bases, and the junction held 10 bases outside the gene matches. The CDR3 loop reads CASSEVGTGSITGNTIYF. The CDR3 DNA follows: TGTGCCAGCAGTGAAGTTGGGACAGGCTCTATAACTGGAAACACCATATATTTT.

V and J are TRBV19 and TRBJ1-5; D ambiguous. Germline loops: CDR1 LNHDA, CDR2 SQIVND (reference sequence). This CDR3 is built from 16 residues. V lost 5 bases and J 0 bases, leaving 14 bases between the germline ends. For the CDR3, the DNA is TGTGCCAGTAGTTACCGACACGTGGATAGCAATCAGCCCCAGCATTTT. Protein sequence: CASSYRHVDSNQPQHF.

The V and J genes are TRBV5-1 and TRBJ2-7, with 10 bases identical to TRBD1. This CDR3 region has 16 residues. From germline, CDR1 is SGHRS and CDR2 YFSETQ. The junction had 8 bases not matched to a gene; V was cut back by 4 bases and J by 1 base. CDR3 in DNA: TGCGCCAGCAGCGCTGGACAGGGGGTCTTTTCCTACGAGCAGTACTTC. Protein sequence: CASSAGQGVFSYEQYF.

A word on this clone: The sample holds other DNA sequences that translate to the same CDR3. The rearrangement uses TRBV5-1 and TRBJ1-5; D is unclear. Germline V gene data show CDR1 as SGHRS and CDR2 as YFSETQ. The germline V and J ends were trimmed by 0 bases and 2 bases, with 6 bases remaining between them. CDR3 length equals 14 residues. The CDR3 coding sequence is TGCGCCAGCAGCTTGGGGGCCGGCAATCAGCCCCAGCATTTT. This gives the protein CASSLGAGNQPQHF. The full variable domain, with the rest looked up from reference TRBV5-1 and TRBJ1-5, is KAGVTQTPRYLIKTRGQQVTLSCSPISGHRSVSWYQQTPGQGLQFLFEYFSETQRNKGNFPGRFSGRQFSNSRSEMNVSTLELGDSALYLCASSLGAGNQPQHFGDGTRLSIL.

A few counts support this clone. V is TRBV19 and J is TRBJ1-2, with D possibly being TRBD1 (6 bases). The CDR3 is 14 amino acids. V was pared by 5 bases and J by 8 bases, with 18 bases between. The germline gives CDR1 LNHDA, CDR2 SQIVND (reference sequence). The CDR3 here is CASSPRTVGRGYTF. In nucleotides, the CDR3 is TGTGCCAGTAGTCCACGGACAGTGGGGCGGGGCTACACCTTC.

The CDR3 coding sequence is TGTGCCAGCAGCTTAGAGAACAACAACACCTTC. This codes for CASSLENNNTF. The J gene is TRBJ1-2, the V gene TRBV13; no clear D. This CDR3 comprises 11 residues. Trimming removed 1 base at V and 12 bases at J, with 9 bases between. The germline gives CDR1 PRHDT, CDR2 FYEKMQ (reference sequence).

The V gene is TRBV29-1, the J gene TRBJ2-1; 11 nucleotides line up with TRBD2. Germline V CDR1 and CDR2: SQVTM, ANQGSEA. This CDR3 comprises 15 residues. V shed 2 bases and J 7 bases; nucleotides not matched to a gene: 7. Written as DNA, the CDR3 is TGCAGCGTTGAATTTGGTAGCGGGGGGGGAAATGAGCAGTTCTTC. It codes for CSVEFGSGGGNEQFF.

This rearrangement joins TRBV19 to TRBJ1-2; weak D call: TRBD1 (6 bases). Germline V gene lookup returns CDR1 LNHDA and CDR2 SQIVND (reference sequence). The length of the CDR3 is 15 residues. The V and J ends lost 6 bases and 0 bases respectively, with 14 bases between them. The CDR3: CASSPYRDTNYGYTF. DNA for the CDR3: TGTGCCAGTAGCCCGTACAGGGATACTAACTATGGCTACACCTTC. The full variable domain, rest sourced from reference TRBV19 and TRBJ1-2, is DGGITQSPKYLFRKEGQNVTLSCEQNLNHDAMYWYRQDPGQGLRLIYYSQIVNDFQKGDIAEGYSVSREKKESFPLTVTSAQKNPTAFYLCASSPYRDTNYGYTFGSGTRLTVV.

The chain recombines TRBV18 with TRBJ1-1; D unresolved. V was trimmed by 3 bases and J by 0 bases, leaving 8 bases between them. The CDR3 consists of 14 residues. The germline CDR1 and CDR2 sequences are KGHSH and LQKENI. CDR3 sequence (DNA): TGTGCCAGCTCACCGGACGGGATGAACACTGAAGCTTTCTTT. The encoded protein is CASSPDGMNTEAFF.

The chain joins TRBV19 to TRBJ1-2; 7 nucleotides match TRBD1. This CDR3 is 15 amino acids long. V was pared by 5 bases and J by 4 bases, with 10 bases of the junction left unmatched. Germline loops: CDR1 LNHDA, CDR2 SQIVND (reference sequence). In nucleotides, the CDR3 is TGTGCCAGTAGTTCCTTAATACAGGGGAGCTATGGCTACACCTTC. It codes for CASSSLIQGSYGYTF.

The V call is TRBV2, the J call TRBJ2-7; 11 positions agree with TRBD1. The J segment lost 4 bases and the V segment lost 6 bases, leaving 8 bases of the junction unmatched. The germline V gene encodes CDR1 SNHLY and CDR2 FYNNEI. The CDR3 totals 15 residues. CDR3 amino acids: CASRRGQGAQYEQYF. In DNA form, the CDR3 reads TGTGCCAGCAGAAGAGGACAGGGGGCTCAATACGAGCAGTACTTC.